The sequence of this T cell receptor (beta chain) was determined in a study of T-cell reconstitution after alpha-beta-depleted transplantation in children. There are 12 residues in the CDR3. Trimming took 8 bases from V and 0 from J, leaving 8 bases between them. Preparation of the TCRbeta library used unique molecular identifiers. TCRdb processed the PCR reads anew with MiXCR; each CDR3 protein has one entry. The data contain some 340,000 distinct CDR3 sequences, 10% of them seen just once; the ten biggest clones take up about 2.3%. This clonotype has ten or more counts. The sequence came from a human donor who donated a stem cell graft to a child with acute lymphoblastic leukemia. The rearrangement links TRBV12-3 or TRBV12-4 to TRBJ2-7, with D hard to call. The source material was PBMCs from the stem cell graft donor, sampled from the stem cell graft. CDR3 nucleotides: TGTGCCAGCGCGGTCGGCTCCTACGAGCAGTACTTC. Translated: CASAVGSYEQYF.